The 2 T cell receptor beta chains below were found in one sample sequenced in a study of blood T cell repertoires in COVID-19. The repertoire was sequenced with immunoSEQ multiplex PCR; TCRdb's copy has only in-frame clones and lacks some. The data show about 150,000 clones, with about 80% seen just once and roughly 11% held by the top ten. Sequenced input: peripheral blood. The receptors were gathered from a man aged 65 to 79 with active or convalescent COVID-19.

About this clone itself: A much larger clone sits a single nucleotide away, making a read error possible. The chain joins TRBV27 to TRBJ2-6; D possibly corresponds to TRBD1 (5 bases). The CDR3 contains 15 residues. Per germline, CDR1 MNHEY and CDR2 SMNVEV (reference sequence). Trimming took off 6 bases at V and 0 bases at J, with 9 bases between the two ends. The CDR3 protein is CASSPQVSGANVLTF. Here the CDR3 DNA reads TGTGCCAGCAGCCCACAGGTCTCTGGGGCCAACGTCCTGACTTTC.

CDR3 sequence reads: CASSLGEGWGTEAFF. The CDR3 DNA is TGTGCCAGCAGCTTGGGGGAGGGATGGGGGACTGAAGCTTTCTTT. V and J are TRBV5-6 and TRBJ1-1; a weak D match, TRBD1 (5 bases). The CDR3 extends over 15 amino acids. Germline loops: CDR1 SGHDT, CDR2 YYEEEE. With 0 bases removed from V and 5 bases from J, the gap between germline ends came to 14 bases.